This record covers a single T cell receptor beta chain. The sample comes from a study of blood T cell repertoires in COVID-19. As for the study in general: Material from acute and convalescent COVID-19 was sourced from the United States, Italy and Spain. T cells, B-cell-depleted T cells, or PBMCs provided the cDNA or gDNA that served as material.

TCRdb's table, derived via immunoSEQ multiplex PCR, lists solely in-frame clones and lacks some. The data hold roughly 250,000 clones, with 75% to 90% observed a single time. From germline, CDR1 is SNHLY and CDR2 FYNNEI. The CDR3 has 15 amino acids. Trimming removed 3 bases from V and 4 bases from J, with 16 bases in between. The source material was peripheral blood. The source is a man aged 25 to 40 with acute or convalescent COVID-19. The chain combines TRBV2 with TRBJ2-7, with TRBD2 as a possible D gene (6 bases). CDR3 bases: TGTGCCAGCAGTGATGTGGCGGGAAGCGATTACGAGCAGTACTTC. It specifies CASSDVAGSDYEQYF.